These 7 T cell receptor beta chains share one sample of origin, sequenced in a study of monozygotic twins with inflammatory bowel disease. TCRdb re-called the 5' RACE reads, yielding one record per CDR3 amino acid sequence without DNA. This repertoire includes 88,000 or so distinct CDR3 sequences. Material for sequencing was blood. The receptors come from a human donor with ulcerative colitis or Crohn's disease, or a healthy co-twin of an affected twin (not recorded which).

The rearrangement joins TRBV3-1 to TRBJ1-5; TCRdb picks TRBD1, but there is no DNA to check that call. Per germline, CDR1 LGHDT and CDR2 YNNKEL (reference sequence). The CDR3 contains 14 residues. The CDR3 loop is CASSRRQGNQPQHF.

The J gene is TRBJ1-5, the V gene TRBV5-1. The V gene's germline CDR1 is SGHRS and CDR2 YFSETQ. CDR3 size: 14 residues. CDR3 region: CASSLDGDNQPQHF.

The chain carries TRBV6-5 and TRBJ2-2; the TCRdb call, TRBD2, lacks DNA for checking. This CDR3 region has 16 residues. CDR1 is MNHEY and CDR2 is SVGAGI in the germline V gene. The CDR3 is CASSYSLSGGAGELFF.

This CDR3 reads CASSPWGRDGVGNTEAFF. The V gene is TRBV18, the J gene TRBJ1-1; TCRdb's D call of TRBD1 is untestable without DNA. The CDR3 sequence is 18 residues long. CDR1 is KGHSH, CDR2 LQKENI, per germline.

J is TRBJ1-5 and V is TRBV5-1; the D call from TCRdb, TRBD1, cannot be confirmed without DNA. CDR3 length: 13 amino acids. Germline loops: CDR1 SGHRS, CDR2 YFSETQ. The CDR3 loop is CASSAAGDQPQHF.

The genes are TRBV19 and TRBJ1-5. This CDR3 contains 17 residues. Germline V gene sequence: CDR1 LNHDA, CDR2 SQIVND (reference sequence). The chain's CDR3 is CASSITMSFYSNQPQHF. The complete variable domain, with remaining parts taken from reference TRBV19 and TRBJ1-5, reads DGGITQSPKYLFRKEGQNVTLSCEQNLNHDAMYWYRQDPGQGLRLIYYSQIVNDFQKGDIAEGYSVSREKKESFPLTVTSAQKNPTAFYLCASSITMSFYSNQPQHFGDGTRLSIL.

The genes are TRBV12-3 or TRBV12-4 and TRBJ1-2; the D call of TRBD1 rests on TCRdb alone, since no DNA is present to check it. The CDR3 loop spans 14 amino acids. The CDR3 loop reads CASRFLRDSYGYTF.